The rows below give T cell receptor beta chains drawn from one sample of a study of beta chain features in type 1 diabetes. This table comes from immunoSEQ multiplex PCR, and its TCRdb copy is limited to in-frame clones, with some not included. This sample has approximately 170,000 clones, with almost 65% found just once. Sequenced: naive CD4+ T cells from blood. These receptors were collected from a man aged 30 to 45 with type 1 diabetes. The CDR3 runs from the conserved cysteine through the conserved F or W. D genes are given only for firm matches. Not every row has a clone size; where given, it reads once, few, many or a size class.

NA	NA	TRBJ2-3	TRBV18	CASSPPRGDAQYF	TGTGCCAGCTCACCACCTCGGGGCGACGCGCAGTATTTT
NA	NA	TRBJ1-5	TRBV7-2	CASSLARGQPQHF	TGTGCCAGCAGCTTAGCGCGCGGCCAGCCCCAGCATTTT
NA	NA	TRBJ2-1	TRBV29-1	CSVEGSLPFSYNEQFF	TGCAGCGTTGAAGGGTCCCTTCCCTTCTCCTACAATGAGCAGTTCTTC
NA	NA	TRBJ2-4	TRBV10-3	CAISEGATENIQYF	TGTGCCATCAGTGAAGGAGCTACTGAAAACATTCAGTACTTC
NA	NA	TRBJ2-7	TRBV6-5	CASSYLDFYEQYF	TGTGCCAGCAGTTACCTAGACTTCTACGAGCAGTACTTC
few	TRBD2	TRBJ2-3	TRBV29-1	CSVKGLGADTQYF	TGCAGCGTTAAGGGACTAGGTGCAGATACGCAGTATTTT
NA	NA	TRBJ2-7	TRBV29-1	CSVGRRDSYEQYF	TGCAGCGTCGGTCGCAGGGATTCCTACGAGCAGTACTTC
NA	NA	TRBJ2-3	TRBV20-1	CSVQVDTQYF	TGCAGTGTTCAGGTGGATACGCAGTATTTT
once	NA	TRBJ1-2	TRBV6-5	CAYDPGLANYGYTF	TGTGCTTATGACCCAGGCTTGGCTAACTATGGCTACACCTTC
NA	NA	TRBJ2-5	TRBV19	CASSLQGMETQYF	TGTGCCAGTAGTTTACAGGGTATGGAGACCCAGTACTTC
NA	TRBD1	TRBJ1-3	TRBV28	CASSQRQGATSGNTIYF	TGTGCCAGCAGTCAACGACAGGGGGCGACCTCTGGAAACACCATATATTTT
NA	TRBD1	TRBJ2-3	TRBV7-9	CASSRGEGQTDTQYF	TGTGCCAGCAGCCGGGGAGAGGGACAGACAGATACGCAGTATTTT
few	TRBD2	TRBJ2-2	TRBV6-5	CASAAGLTGELFF	TGTGCCAGCGCAGCGGGGCTCACCGGGGAGCTGTTTTTT
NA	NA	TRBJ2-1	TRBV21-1	CASSRQGVRSYNEQFF	TGTGCCAGCAGCAGACAGGGTGTAAGGTCCTACAATGAGCAGTTCTTC
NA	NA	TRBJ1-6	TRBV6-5	CASRQGTNSPLHF	TGTGCCAGCAGACAGGGTACCAATTCACCCCTCCACTTT
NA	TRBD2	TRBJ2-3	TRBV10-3	CAISGQRGVTDTQYF	TGTGCCATCAGTGGTCAGCGGGGGGTTACGGATACGCAGTATTTT
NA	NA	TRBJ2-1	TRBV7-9	CASSLSHLNEQFF	TGTGCCAGCAGCTTAAGTCACCTCAATGAGCAGTTCTTC
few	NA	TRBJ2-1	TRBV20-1	CSEVAVNEQFF	TGCAGTGAGGTAGCGGTCAATGAGCAGTTCTTC
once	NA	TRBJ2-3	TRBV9	CASSAALGATDTQYF	TGTGCCAGCAGCGCCGCCCTCGGGGCCACAGATACGCAGTATTTT
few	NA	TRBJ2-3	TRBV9	CASSVYGGKTDTQYF	TGTGCCAGCAGCGTGTACGGGGGTAAGACAGATACGCAGTATTTT
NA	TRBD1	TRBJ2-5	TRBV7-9	CASSPTRDRDETQYF	TGTGCCAGCAGCCCTACGAGGGACAGAGATGAGACCCAGTACTTC
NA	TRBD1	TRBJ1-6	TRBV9	CASSATGGRSYNSPLHF	TGTGCCAGCAGCGCGACAGGGGGCCGCTCCTATAATTCACCCCTCCACTTT
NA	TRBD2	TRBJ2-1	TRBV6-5	CASSYRTSGGASEQFF	TGTGCCAGCAGTTACCGGACTAGCGGGGGGGCATCTGAGCAGTTCTTC
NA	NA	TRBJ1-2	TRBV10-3	CAISEGPDTEGYTF	TGTGCCATCAGTGAGGGGCCGGATACTGAGGGCTACACCTTC
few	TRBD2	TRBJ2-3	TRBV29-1	CSVGRGSSGLGDTQYF	TGCAGCGTGGGAAGGGGGTCTAGCGGGCTAGGAGATACGCAGTATTTT